This T cell receptor (beta chain) emerged from a study of cytomegalovirus exposure and HLA in healthy donors. Primers for the PCR totalled 60 Vbeta and 13 Jbeta. Libraries were prepared by immunoSEQ multiplex PCR; TCRdb keeps only in-frame clonotypes and omits some of them. The table shows under 200,000 clones, with 68% occurring only once. A word on this clone: The antigen is undetermined.

Study-wide points: As was reported, the classifier diagnosed cytomegalovirus status with high specificity and sensitivity.

CDR1 is SEHNR, CDR2 FQNEAQ, per germline (reference sequence). The CDR3 runs to 17 residues. Germline trimming cut 5 bases from V and 0 bases from J; bases unmatched to any gene: 9. Sequencing input: PBMCs. The clonotype was recovered from a man aged 50 or older in good health and CMV-seronegative. This chain links TRBV7-9 with TRBJ2-7; 11 bases fit TRBD1. This CDR3 is CASSMFGQGASSYEQYF. For the CDR3, the DNA is TGTGCCAGCAGCATGTTCGGACAGGGGGCCAGCTCCTACGAGCAGTACTTC. Supplemented by reference TRBV7-9 and TRBJ2-7, the full variable domain reads DTGVSQNPRHKITKRGQNVTFRCDPISEHNRLYWYRQTLGQGPEFLTYFQNEAQLEKSRLLSDRFSAERPKGSFSTLEIQRTEQGDSAMYLCASSMFGQGASSYEQYFGPGTRLTVT.